One sample yielded the 14 T cell receptor beta chains listed below, sequenced in a study of T cell changes during pregnancy in multiple sclerosis. Assay used: immunoSEQ multiplex PCR; TCRdb lists only in-frame clones, some missing. This table has 60,000 to 90,000 clones, 80% to 95% appearing once. The source material was peripheral blood, sampled in the first trimester of pregnancy. The source of these receptors is a female donor in good health, enrolled as a control in a pregnancy study.

This clone was counted a single time. This chain links TRBV7-9 with TRBJ2-1; D uncertain. This CDR3 is 12 amino acids long. Germline V lookup: CDR1 SEHNR, CDR2 FQNEAQ (reference sequence). Trimming stripped 7 bases from V and 5 bases from J, with 9 bases between. CDR3 nucleotide sequence: TGTGCCAGCACCATGACAAACAATGAGCAGTTCTTC. It codes for CASTMTNNEQFF.

The J gene is TRBJ2-1, the V gene TRBV5-4; 9 nucleotides line up with TRBD2. CDR1 and CDR2 (germline): SGHNT, YYREEE (reference sequence). With V trimmed by 3 bases and J by 1 base, 5 bases remained unmatched. The CDR3 runs 16 residues. The CDR3 region is CASSSVTSGSYNEQFF. CDR3 nucleotide sequence: TGTGCCAGCAGCTCGGTGACTAGCGGATCCTACAATGAGCAGTTCTTC.

The chain has TRBV2 and TRBJ1-3, with 7 bases matching TRBD1. Germline V gene data show CDR1 as SNHLY and CDR2 as FYNNEI. V dropped 5 bases and J dropped 3; count of bases not matched to a gene: 4. This CDR3 spans 14 amino acids. The CDR3 is CASSRQGGGNTIYF. The DNA of the CDR3 is TGTGCCAGCAGTCGCCAGGGGGGTGGAAACACCATATATTTT. Full variable domain (remainder filled in from reference TRBV2 and TRBJ1-3): EPEVTQTPSHQVTQMGQEVILRCVPISNHLYFYWYRQILGQKVEFLVSFYNNEISEKSEIFDDQFSVERPDGSNFTLKIRSTKLEDSAMYFCASSRQGGGNTIYFGEGSWLTVV.

The chain couples TRBV28 to TRBJ1-1, with TRBD1 matching 8 bases. Germline V gene sequence: CDR1 MDHEN, CDR2 SYDVKM. The CDR3 loop spans 15 amino acids. The trim removed 2 bases at V and 1 base at J, leaving 3 bases unmatched. The CDR3 coding sequence is TGTGCCAGCAGTTTAAACGGACAGGGGAACACTGAAGCTTTCTTT. This sequence encodes CASSLNGQGNTEAFF.

The sample holds one count of this clone. The J gene is TRBJ1-5, the V gene TRBV4-1, with D unclear. With 0 bases removed from V and 9 bases from J, the gap between germline ends came to 15 bases. CDR3 length equals 15 residues. Per the germline V gene, CDR1 is MGHRA and CDR2 is YSYEKL. The CDR3 is CASSQDGSFGAPQHF. CDR3 sequence (DNA): TGCGCCAGCAGCCAAGACGGATCCTTTGGAGCGCCCCAGCATTTT.

This clone was seen just once. The chain uses TRBV29-1 and TRBJ2-7, with 7 bases aligning to TRBD1. CDR1 SQVTM and CDR2 ANQGSEA come from the germline V gene. The junction had 12 bases not matched to a gene; V was cut back by 6 bases and J by 7 bases. CDR3 length: 13 residues. The CDR3 reads CSVDGQALGEQYF. CDR3 bases: TGCAGCGTAGACGGACAGGCTTTGGGGGAGCAGTACTTC.

The chain carries TRBV18 and TRBJ1-1, with 8 bases that match TRBD1. Germline V gene lookup returns CDR1 KGHSH and CDR2 LQKENI. J was trimmed by 2 bases and V by 3 bases; bases with no gene match: 5. The CDR3 totals 15 residues. The CDR3 region is CASSPKTGANTEAFF. Here the CDR3 DNA reads TGTGCCAGCTCACCTAAGACAGGGGCCAACACTGAAGCTTTCTTT.

The count of this clone is one. The genes are TRBV29-1 and TRBJ2-1; tentative D call: TRBD1 (5 bases). Germline CDR1 SQVTM, CDR2 ANQGSEA. The ends were cut back, 1 base at V and 10 bases at J, with 23 bases in the middle. This CDR3 spans 16 amino acids. The CDR3 sequence is CSVEVLLEHGQWEQFF. The CDR3 DNA reads as TGCAGCGTTGAAGTTCTCCTAGAACACGGACAATGGGAGCAGTTCTTC.

A single count supports this clone. The chain is built from TRBV28 and TRBJ2-1; 9 bases map to TRBD2. Germline V gene lookup returns CDR1 MDHEN and CDR2 SYDVKM. V dropped 7 bases and J dropped 5; count of bases not matched to a gene: 15. This CDR3 has 17 amino acids. The CDR3 sequence is CASTPTSGARLNNEQFF. The CDR3 nucleotides are TGTGCCAGCACCCCGACTAGCGGCGCCCGACTGAACAATGAGCAGTTCTTC.

The DNA for the CDR3 is TGTGCCAGCAGTCATTATCGACAGGGGGATAGGGAGACCCAGTACTTC. This translates into CASSHYRQGDRETQYF. The J gene is TRBJ2-5, the V gene TRBV27; TRBD1 agrees at 9 bases. The CDR3 has 16 amino acids. The ends lost 5 bases at V and 5 bases at J; junction bases unmatched: 12. Germline-derived CDR1 and CDR2 are MNHEY and SMNVEV (reference sequence).

As for this clone: This CDR3 is also generated by other DNA sequences in the sample. The chain recombines TRBV28 with TRBJ2-3, with 11 bases aligning to TRBD1. The CDR3 totals 15 residues. Germline CDR1 reads MDHEN; CDR2 reads SYDVKM. V dropped 2 bases and J dropped 2; count of bases not matched to a gene: 0. CDR3 in DNA: TGTGCCAGCAGTTTAGGACAGGGGGCCACAGATACGCAGTATTTT. Its translation is CASSLGQGATDTQYF.

The J gene is TRBJ2-5, the V gene TRBV10-3, with a weak D call TRBD2 (5 bases). CDR1 and CDR2 (germline): ENHRY, SYGVKD. The V end lost 10 bases, the J end lost 4 bases, and 13 bases lay between the germline ends. The CDR3 is 12 amino acids. The chain's CDR3 is CATEGLSETQYF. The CDR3 DNA reads as TGTGCCACGGAAGGACTCTCAGAGACCCAGTACTTC.

This clone was seen only once. This chain joins TRBV5-6 and TRBJ2-1; 7 bases map to TRBD2. The CDR3 sequence is 14 residues long. V lost 0 bases, J lost 6 bases, and 3 bases stayed unmatched. Germline lookup yields CDR1 SGHDT and CDR2 YYEEEE. The CDR3 DNA follows: TGTGCCAGCAGCTTGGGACTAGCCCTCAATGAGCAGTTCTTC. Its translation: CASSLGLALNEQFF.

This chain links TRBV7-8 with TRBJ2-7; TRBD1 matches at 7 bases. The CDR3 is 14 residues long. Per the germline V gene, CDR1 is SGHVS and CDR2 is FQNEAQ. V lost 2 bases, J lost 5 bases, and 6 bases stayed unmatched. The CDR3 is CASSLLDRADEQYF. In nucleotides, the CDR3 is TGTGCCAGCAGCTTATTAGACAGGGCCGACGAGCAGTACTTC.